This T cell receptor beta chain was profiled in a study of shared clonotypes between healthy human individuals. Overall study results and limits: Donors were few, which limited the genetic and exposure-history diversity represented.

TCRdb's table, derived via immunoSEQ multiplex PCR, lists solely in-frame clones and lacks some. The sample has around 2.1 million clones, 85% to 95% seen once. The length of the CDR3 is 16 residues. Trimming shortened V by 5 bases and J by 5 bases, and 21 bases separated the two germline ends. Germline-derived CDR1 and CDR2 are LNHDA and SQIVND (reference sequence). With respect to this clone: Its antigen is as yet unknown.

Naive CD8 cells, CD45RO-negative and positively selected for CCR7, excluded terminally differentiated effector memory CD45RA+ cells. The rearrangement joins TRBV19 to TRBJ1-2, with a possible D match to TRBD1 (5 bases). The sequence came from a man between 18 and 29 years old in good health. Some clones in this sample may be carry-over from other donors' samples. Sample: naive CD8+ T cells from PBMCs. The CDR3 sequence is CASSERDGQDPYGYTF. The CDR3 DNA sequence: TGTGCCAGTAGTGAAAGGGACGGACAAGATCCATATGGCTACACCTTC. Variable domain in full (rest from reference TRBV19 and TRBJ1-2): DGGITQSPKYLFRKEGQNVTLSCEQNLNHDAMYWYRQDPGQGLRLIYYSQIVNDFQKGDIAEGYSVSREKKESFPLTVTSAQKNPTAFYLCASSERDGQDPYGYTFGSGTRLTVV.